This T cell receptor (beta chain) was sequenced during a study of metastatic and nonmetastatic thyroid tumors. None of the patients had undergone any treatment ahead of thyroid surgery. TCRdb redid the clone calls on the PCR reads using MiXCR. Here the sample spans 84,000 or so clones, around 9.1% being singletons. The CDR3 length is 18 residues. Trimming took 3 bases from V and 5 from J; bases not matched to a gene: 13. The germline V gene has CDR1 GTSNPN and CDR2 SVGIG (reference sequence). This clone was observed many times. V is TRBV30 and J is TRBJ2-5; TRBD2 matches 15 bases. The origin of this receptor is a female donor with papillary thyroid cancer or a benign thyroid nodule (not recorded which). Some clones in this sample may be carry-over from other donors' samples. Sequences were obtained from blood. In nucleotides, the CDR3 is TGTGCCTGGAGCCGCCGGACTAGCGGGGGGGCCCCGCGTGAGACCCAGTACTTC. Translation gives CAWSRRTSGGAPRETQYF. Filled out from reference TRBV30 and TRBJ2-5, the complete variable domain reads SQTIHQWPATLVQPVGSPLSLECTVEGTSNPNLYWYRQAAGRGLQLLFYSVGIGQISSEVPQNLSASRPQDRQFILSSKKLLLSDSGFYLCAWSRRTSGGAPRETQYFGPGTRLLVL.